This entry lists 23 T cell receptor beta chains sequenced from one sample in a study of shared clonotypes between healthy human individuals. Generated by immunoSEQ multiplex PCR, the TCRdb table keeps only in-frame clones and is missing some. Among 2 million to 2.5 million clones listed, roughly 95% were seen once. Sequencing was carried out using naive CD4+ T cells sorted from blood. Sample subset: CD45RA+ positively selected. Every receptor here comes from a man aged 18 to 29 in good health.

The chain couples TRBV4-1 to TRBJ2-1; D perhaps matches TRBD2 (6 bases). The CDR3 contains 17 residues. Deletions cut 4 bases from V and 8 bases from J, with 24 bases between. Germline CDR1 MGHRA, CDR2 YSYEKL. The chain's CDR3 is CASSPPVRRASSDEQFF. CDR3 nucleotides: TGCGCCAGCAGCCCGCCTGTTCGGAGGGCCTCATCGGATGAGCAGTTCTTC.

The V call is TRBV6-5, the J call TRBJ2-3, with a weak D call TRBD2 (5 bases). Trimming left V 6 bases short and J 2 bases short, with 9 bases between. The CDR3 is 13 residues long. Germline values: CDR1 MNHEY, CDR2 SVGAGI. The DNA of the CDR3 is TGTGCCAGCAGGCGGGCGGCCACAGATACGCAGTATTTT. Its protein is CASRRAATDTQYF.

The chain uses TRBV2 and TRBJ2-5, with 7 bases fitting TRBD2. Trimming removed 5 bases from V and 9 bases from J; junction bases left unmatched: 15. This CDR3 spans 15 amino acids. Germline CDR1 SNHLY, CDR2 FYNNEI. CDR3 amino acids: CASSNRGGGMYPQYF. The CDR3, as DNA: TGTGCCAGCAGTAACCGGGGCGGGGGTATGTATCCCCAGTACTTC.

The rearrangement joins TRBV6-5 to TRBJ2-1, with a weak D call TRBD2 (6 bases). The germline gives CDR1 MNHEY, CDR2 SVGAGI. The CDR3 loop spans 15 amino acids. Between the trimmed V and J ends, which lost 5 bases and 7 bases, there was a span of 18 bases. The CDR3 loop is CASSQAGITLNEQFF. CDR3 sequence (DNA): TGTGCCAGCAGTCAGGCGGGGATCACCCTAAATGAGCAGTTCTTC.

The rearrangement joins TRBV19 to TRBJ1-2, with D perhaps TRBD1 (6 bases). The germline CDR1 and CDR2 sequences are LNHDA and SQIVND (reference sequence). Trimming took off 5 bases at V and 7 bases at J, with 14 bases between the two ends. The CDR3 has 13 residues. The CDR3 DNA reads TGTGCCAGTAGTCAACAGGGCGGCGCTGGCTACACCTTC. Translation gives CASSQQGGAGYTF.

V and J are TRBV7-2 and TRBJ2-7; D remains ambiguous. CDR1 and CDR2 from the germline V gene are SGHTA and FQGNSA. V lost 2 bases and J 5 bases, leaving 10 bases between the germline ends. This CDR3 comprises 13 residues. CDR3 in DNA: TGTGCCAGCAGCTTACCCGGACGCAACGAGCAGTACTTC. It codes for CASSLPGRNEQYF.

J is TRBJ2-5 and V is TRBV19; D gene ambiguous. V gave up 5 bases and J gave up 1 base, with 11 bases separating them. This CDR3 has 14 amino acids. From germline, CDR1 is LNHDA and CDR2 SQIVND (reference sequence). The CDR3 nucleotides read TGTGCCAGTAGTGCGTCCCCCGCCCAAGAGACCCAGTACTTC. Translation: CASSASPAQETQYF.

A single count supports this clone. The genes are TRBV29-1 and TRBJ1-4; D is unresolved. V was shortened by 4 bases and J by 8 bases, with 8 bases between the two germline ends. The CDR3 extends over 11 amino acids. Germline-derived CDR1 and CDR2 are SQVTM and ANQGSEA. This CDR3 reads CSVVLGEKLFF. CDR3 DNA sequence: TGCAGCGTTGTTTTAGGGGAAAAACTGTTTTTT.

The CDR3 reads CASSSPGSNYGYTF. CDR3 DNA: TGTGCCAGTAGTAGCCCAGGCTCTAACTATGGCTACACCTTC. The genes are TRBV19 and TRBJ1-2; no clear D. The CDR3 sequence is 14 residues long. Per germline, CDR1 LNHDA and CDR2 SQIVND (reference sequence). V lost 4 bases to trimming and J lost 0 bases, with 9 bases between them. Variable domain in full (rest from reference TRBV19 and TRBJ1-2): DGGITQSPKYLFRKEGQNVTLSCEQNLNHDAMYWYRQDPGQGLRLIYYSQIVNDFQKGDIAEGYSVSREKKESFPLTVTSAQKNPTAFYLCASSSPGSNYGYTFGSGTRLTVV.

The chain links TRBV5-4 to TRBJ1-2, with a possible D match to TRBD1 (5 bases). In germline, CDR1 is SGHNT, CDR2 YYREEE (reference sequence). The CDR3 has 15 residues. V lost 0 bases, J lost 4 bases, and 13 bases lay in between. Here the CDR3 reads CASSLGDRSFYGYTF. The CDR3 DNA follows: TGTGCCAGCAGCTTGGGGGACCGAAGCTTCTATGGCTACACCTTC.

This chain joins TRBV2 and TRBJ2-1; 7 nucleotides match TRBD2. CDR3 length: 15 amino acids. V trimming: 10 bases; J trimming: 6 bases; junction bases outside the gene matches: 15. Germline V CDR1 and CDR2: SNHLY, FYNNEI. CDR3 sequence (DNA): TGTGCCATCGCTGGGAGGGGACTCCCATCCAATGAGCAGTTCTTC. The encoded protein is CAIAGRGLPSNEQFF.

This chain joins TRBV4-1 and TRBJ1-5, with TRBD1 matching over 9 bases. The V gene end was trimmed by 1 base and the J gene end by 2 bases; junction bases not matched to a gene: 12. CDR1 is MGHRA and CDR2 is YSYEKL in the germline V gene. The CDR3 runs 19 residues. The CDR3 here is CASSQGSTGGYGGNQPQHF. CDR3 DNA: TGCGCCAGCAGCCAAGGATCTACAGGGGGCTATGGGGGCAATCAGCCCCAGCATTTT.

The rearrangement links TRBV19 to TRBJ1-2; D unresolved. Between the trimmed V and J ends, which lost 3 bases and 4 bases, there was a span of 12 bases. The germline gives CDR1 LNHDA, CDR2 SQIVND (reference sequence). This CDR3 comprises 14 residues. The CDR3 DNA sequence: TGTGCCAGTAGTATTAGGCAGCCAATCTATGGCTACACCTTC. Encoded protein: CASSIRQPIYGYTF.

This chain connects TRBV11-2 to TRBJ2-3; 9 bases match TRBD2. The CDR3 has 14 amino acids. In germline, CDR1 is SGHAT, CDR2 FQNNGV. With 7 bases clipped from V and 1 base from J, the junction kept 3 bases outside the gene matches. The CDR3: CASTWTSGTDTQYF. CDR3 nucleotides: TGTGCCAGCACCTGGACTAGCGGCACAGATACGCAGTATTTT.

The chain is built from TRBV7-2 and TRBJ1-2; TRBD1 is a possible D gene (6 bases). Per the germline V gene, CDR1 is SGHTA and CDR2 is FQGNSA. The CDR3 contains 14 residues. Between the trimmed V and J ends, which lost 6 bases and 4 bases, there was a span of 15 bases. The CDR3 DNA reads TGTGCCAGCAGGCCACGAGGACAGAGCTATGGCTACACCTTC. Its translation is CASRPRGQSYGYTF.

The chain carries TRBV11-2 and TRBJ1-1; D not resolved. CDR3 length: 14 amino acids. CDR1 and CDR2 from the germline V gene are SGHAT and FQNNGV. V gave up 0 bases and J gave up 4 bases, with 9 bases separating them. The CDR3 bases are TGTGCCAGCAGCTTAGAGGGTCGAGGCACTGAAGCTTTCTTT. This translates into CASSLEGRGTEAFF.

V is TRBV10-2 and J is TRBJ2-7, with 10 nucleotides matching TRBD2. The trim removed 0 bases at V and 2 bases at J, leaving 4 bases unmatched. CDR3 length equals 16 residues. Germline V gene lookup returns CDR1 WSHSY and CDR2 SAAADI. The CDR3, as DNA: TGCGCCAGCAGTGAGTCTTTTCTAGCGGGGGCCTACGAGCAGTACTTC. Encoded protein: CASSESFLAGAYEQYF.

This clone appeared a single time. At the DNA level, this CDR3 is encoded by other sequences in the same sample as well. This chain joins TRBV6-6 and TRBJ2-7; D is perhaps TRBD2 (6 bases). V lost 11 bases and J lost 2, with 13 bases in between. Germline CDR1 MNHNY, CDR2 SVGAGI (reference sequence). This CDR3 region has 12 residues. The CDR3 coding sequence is TGTGCCTCAAGGAGGGAGGCCTACGAGCAGTACTTC. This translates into CASRREAYEQYF.

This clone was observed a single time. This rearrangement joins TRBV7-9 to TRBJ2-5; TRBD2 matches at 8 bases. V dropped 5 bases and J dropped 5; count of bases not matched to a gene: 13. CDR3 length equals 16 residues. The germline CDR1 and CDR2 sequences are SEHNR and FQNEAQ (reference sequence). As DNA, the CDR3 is TGTGCCAGCAGCAAGGCACCTAGCGGGTTATGGGAGACCCAGTACTTC. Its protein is CASSKAPSGLWETQYF.

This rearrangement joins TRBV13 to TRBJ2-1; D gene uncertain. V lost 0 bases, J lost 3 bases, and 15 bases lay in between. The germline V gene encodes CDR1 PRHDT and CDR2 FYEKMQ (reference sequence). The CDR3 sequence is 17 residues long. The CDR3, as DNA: TGTGCCAGCAGCTTAGGGGGTCCTACCTACCTCTACAATGAGCAGTTCTTC. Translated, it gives CASSLGGPTYLYNEQFF. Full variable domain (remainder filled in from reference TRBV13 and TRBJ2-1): AAGVIQSPRHLIKEKRETATLKCYPIPRHDTVYWYQQGPGQDPQFLISFYEKMQSDKGSIPDRFSAQQFSDYHSELNMSSLELGDSALYFCASSLGGPTYLYNEQFFGPGTRLTVL.

CDR3 sequence (DNA): TGTGCCAGTAGTATAGATCTATCCAAGCACGACATTCAGTACTTC. Translation gives CASSIDLSKHDIQYF. V usage is TRBV19 and J usage is TRBJ2-4; D remains ambiguous. The length of the CDR3 is 15 residues. Germline V gene data show CDR1 as LNHDA and CDR2 as SQIVND (reference sequence). V lost 0 bases, J lost 8 bases, and 14 bases lay in between.

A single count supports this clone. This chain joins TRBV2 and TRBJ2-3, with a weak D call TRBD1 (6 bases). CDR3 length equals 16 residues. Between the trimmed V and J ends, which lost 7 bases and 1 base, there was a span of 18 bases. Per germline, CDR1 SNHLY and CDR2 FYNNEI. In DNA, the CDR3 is TGTGCCAGCAAAAGGAGCTGGGCAGGGGGCACAGATACGCAGTATTTT. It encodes CASKRSWAGGTDTQYF. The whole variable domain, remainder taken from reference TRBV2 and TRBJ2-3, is EPEVTQTPSHQVTQMGQEVILRCVPISNHLYFYWYRQILGQKVEFLVSFYNNEISEKSEIFDDQFSVERPDGSNFTLKIRSTKLEDSAMYFCASKRSWAGGTDTQYFGPGTRLTVL.

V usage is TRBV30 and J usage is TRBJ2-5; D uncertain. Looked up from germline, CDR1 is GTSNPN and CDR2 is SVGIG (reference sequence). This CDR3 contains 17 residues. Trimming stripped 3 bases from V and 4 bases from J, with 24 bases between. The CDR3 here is CAWSDPPPTGTRETQYF. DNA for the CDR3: TGTGCCTGGAGCGACCCCCCTCCAACCGGTACCCGAGAGACCCAGTACTTC.